Presented here are 6 T cell receptor beta chains from one specimen sequenced in a study of metastatic and nonmetastatic thyroid tumors. Using MiXCR, TCRdb reanalyzed the PCR reads. The sample yields about 40,000 clones, around 16% seen once. No treatment of any kind had been given to any patient before thyroid surgery. Sequencing used blood. These receptors were taken from a female donor with papillary thyroid cancer or a benign thyroid nodule (not recorded which). Some clones in this sample may be carry-over from other donors' samples.

This clone was observed a few times. One junction end does not reproduce the germline sequence, and a read error may be involved. The same CDR3 also results from other DNA sequences found in this sample. This chain connects TRBV20-1 to TRBJ2-1; perhaps TRBD2 as D (5 bases). This CDR3 contains 15 residues. Germline loops: CDR1 DFQATT, CDR2 SNEGSKA (reference sequence). The CDR3 DNA sequence: TGCAGTGCCAGAGATCCCCGGGGTCCGTACAATGAGCAGTTCTTC. Residues: CSARDPRGPYNEQFF.

This clone was counted between two and nine times. The chain is built from TRBV29-1 and TRBJ1-2, with D possibly being TRBD1 (6 bases). Per the germline V gene, CDR1 is SQVTM and CDR2 is ANQGSEA. The germline V and J ends were trimmed by 1 base and 1 base, with 10 bases remaining between them. The CDR3 is 14 residues long. The chain's CDR3 is CSVEGTAVNYGYTF. For the CDR3, the DNA is TGCAGCGTTGAAGGGACAGCAGTTAACTATGGCTACACCTTC.

CDR3 sequence: CASSPGKAKYEQYF. In nucleotides, the CDR3 is TGTGCCAGCAGCCCCGGAAAGGCGAAGTACGAGCAGTACTTC. The chain joins TRBV7-2 to TRBJ2-7; D remains ambiguous. V was shortened by 5 bases and J by 4 bases, with 15 bases between the two germline ends. The CDR3 consists of 14 residues. CDR1 SGHTA and CDR2 FQGNSA come from the germline V gene.

V and J are TRBV5-1 and TRBJ2-3, with unresolved D. Germline V gene lookup returns CDR1 SGHRS and CDR2 YFSETQ. There are 13 residues in the CDR3. Trimming took 4 bases from V and 5 from J, leaving 11 bases between them. CDR3 bases: TGCGCCAGCAGCATGAGTGTAGTAGATACGCAGTATTTT. Protein product: CASSMSVVDTQYF.

Ten or more counts support this clone. The V call is TRBV27, the J call TRBJ2-1; 10 bases fit TRBD1. CDR3 length equals 15 residues. The V gene end was trimmed by 2 bases and the J gene end by 6 bases; junction bases not matched to a gene: 4. Germline lookup yields CDR1 MNHEY and CDR2 SMNVEV (reference sequence). CDR3 nucleotides: TGTGCCAGCAGTTTAGACAGGGGGCTAAGCAATGAGCAGTTCTTC. It is translated as CASSLDRGLSNEQFF.

This clone was observed many times. This chain joins TRBV12-3 or TRBV12-4 and TRBJ2-7; maybe TRBD1 (6 bases). With 5 bases removed from V and 3 bases from J, the gap between germline ends came to 8 bases. This CDR3 has 12 residues. As DNA, the CDR3 is TGTGCCAGCAGTCCGGACAGCTACGAGCAGTACTTC. Translation: CASSPDSYEQYF.